The 3 T cell receptor beta chains given below trace back to one sample, sequenced in a study of blood T cell repertoires in COVID-19. Sequenced by immunoSEQ multiplex PCR; TCRdb stores in-frame clones only, minus some. Among about 140,000 clones listed, roughly 89% were seen once. The sequenced sample consisted of PBMCs or T cells enriched from blood (not recorded which). The receptors shown here come from a man between 50 and 59 years old who had recovered from COVID-19.

The chain has TRBV9 and TRBJ2-5; no reliable D call. V lost 0 bases and J 0 bases, leaving 9 bases between the germline ends. In germline, CDR1 is SGDLS, CDR2 YYNGEE. CDR3 length: 15 amino acids. CDR3 amino acids: CASSVVGRHQETQYF. In DNA, the CDR3 is TGTGCCAGCAGCGTAGTCGGCAGGCACCAAGAGACCCAGTACTTC.

J is TRBJ1-2 and V is TRBV7-2; D is unresolved. The CDR3 runs 13 residues. The V end lost 2 bases, the J end lost 7 bases, and 11 bases lay between the germline ends. Germline V gene lookup returns CDR1 SGHTA and CDR2 FQGNSA. DNA for the CDR3: TGTGCCAGCAGCTTATTGTTGAGTCCTGGCTACACCTTC. It yields the protein CASSLLLSPGYTF.

The chain carries TRBV30 and TRBJ2-1, with 7 bases identical to TRBD2. Unmatched junction bases numbered 5, after V lost 3 bases and J lost 6 bases. The germline CDR1 and CDR2 sequences are GTSNPN and SVGIG (reference sequence). The CDR3 consists of 13 residues. The CDR3 nucleotides are TGTGCCTGGAGGGTAGCGGGCGCCAATGAGCAGTTCTTC. Translation: CAWRVAGANEQFF.